Shown below are 18 T cell receptor beta chains from a single sample sequenced in a study of Graves' ophthalmopathy and Graves' hyperthyroidism. RNA served as the template for amplifying TCR beta CDR3 regions. After a first-round RT-PCR with HTBI primers, a second-round multiplex PCR was run. TCRdb recomputed calls from the multiplex PCR reads with MiXCR, one row per CDR3 protein. The sample consists of 600,000 to 950,000 distinct CDR3 sequences, roughly 41% of them appearing once. The sequencing sample was made of peripheral blood. The receptor source for this set is an adult man with Graves' ophthalmopathy.

The count of this clonotype is one. The J gene is TRBJ2-5, the V gene TRBV7-9; TRBD1 matches at 9 bases. J was trimmed by 7 bases and V by 5 bases; bases with no gene match: 14. Germline-derived CDR1 and CDR2 are SEHNR and FQNEAQ (reference sequence). The CDR3 length is 16 residues. CDR3 bases: TGTGCCAGCAGCCGCTCGACCGGGGGACAGGGACGGACCCAGTACTTC. Amino acid sequence: CASSRSTGGQGRTQYF.

V is TRBV20-1 and J is TRBJ1-1; D not resolved. Germline CDR1 is DFQATT and CDR2 is SNEGSKA (reference sequence). CDR3 length: 14 amino acids. Between the trimmed V and J ends, which lost 3 bases and 3 bases, there was a span of 14 bases. CDR3 DNA sequence: TGCAGTGCTAGTACAGCCGGGGAGGACACTGAAGCTTTCTTT. This translates into CSASTAGEDTEAFF.

About this clonotype: The germline gene is not matched at one end of the junction; a read error may be the cause. This chain connects TRBV5-1 to TRBJ1-1; D is possibly TRBD1 (6 bases). The CDR3 runs to 14 residues. Per germline, CDR1 SGHRS and CDR2 YFSETQ. In DNA, the CDR3 is TGCGCCAGCAGCTCAGGACAGATGAACGCTGAAGCTTTCTTT. It translates to CASSSGQMNAEAFF.

The chain combines TRBV29-1 with TRBJ1-2; D is uncertain. V lost 8 bases and J 4 bases, leaving 11 bases between the germline ends. This CDR3 contains 11 residues. Germline V gene data show CDR1 as SQVTM and CDR2 as ANQGSEA. In DNA form, the CDR3 reads TGCAGCTTCCAACAGACCTATGGCTACACCTTC. As protein: CSFQQTYGYTF.

The chain joins TRBV7-9 to TRBJ2-7, with D possibly matching TRBD1 (5 bases). This CDR3 comprises 16 residues. Germline V gives CDR1 SEHNR, CDR2 FQNEAQ (reference sequence). V lost 7 bases to trimming and J lost 4 bases, with 23 bases between them. In DNA, the CDR3 is TGTGCCAGCAACACTTCCCGGCCAGGGATTTTTTACGAGCAGTACTTC. Its protein is CASNTSRPGIFYEQYF.

This clonotype was detected ten times or more. V gene TRBV29-1 combines with J gene TRBJ1-1; possibly TRBD1 for D (5 bases). The CDR3 has 13 amino acids. The V and J ends lost 7 bases and 5 bases respectively, with 17 bases between them. Looked up from germline, CDR1 is SQVTM and CDR2 is ANQGSEA. CDR3 nucleotides: TGCAGCGCCCCGTCTTCGGAGGGGACTGAAGCTTTCTTT. It translates to CSAPSSEGTEAFF.

This clonotype showed up many times. This chain joins TRBV7-2 and TRBJ2-7, with a tentative D call TRBD2 (6 bases). CDR1 is SGHTA and CDR2 is FQGNSA in the germline V gene. Trimming left V 7 bases short and J 3 bases short, with 16 bases between. This CDR3 contains 14 residues. This chain's CDR3 is CASTWRGRIYEQYF. DNA for the CDR3: TGTGCCAGCACTTGGCGAGGGAGGATCTACGAGCAGTACTTC.

Written as DNA, the CDR3 is TGCGCCAGCAGCTTGGCCGCTAGCGGGAGGACGGATGAGCAGTTCTTC. Amino acids: CASSLAASGRTDEQFF. The chain has TRBV5-1 and TRBJ2-7; 11 bases align to TRBD2. The closer fit of TRBJ2-1 to the DNA end suggests the J call may be wrong. This CDR3 has 16 residues. CDR1 SGHRS and CDR2 YFSETQ come from the germline V gene.

This sequence joins TRBV29-1 and TRBJ2-5, with TRBD2 matching 8 bases. The germline gives CDR1 SQVTM, CDR2 ANQGSEA. The CDR3 runs to 12 residues. CDR3 sequence reads: CRGTRGPETQYF. DNA for the CDR3: TGCAGGGGGACTAGGGGCCCAGAGACCCAGTACTTC.

On this clonotype: A much larger clone differs by one base, so this may be a read error. The V gene is TRBV2, the J gene TRBJ1-2, with 8 bases aligning to TRBD1. The CDR3 extends over 14 amino acids. In germline, CDR1 is SNHLY, CDR2 FYNNEI. V shed 5 bases and J 0 bases; nucleotides not matched to a gene: 2. The CDR3 DNA sequence: TGTGCCAGCAGTTGGGGACAGGCTAACTATGGCTACACCTTC. Translating it yields CASSWGQANYGYTF.

This clonotype was detected once. This sequence joins TRBV15 and TRBJ1-2; the D gene is possibly TRBD1 (5 bases). The V gene's germline CDR1 is LNHNV and CDR2 YYDKDF (reference sequence). V lost 7 bases, J lost 1 base, and 16 bases lay in between. This CDR3 is built from 15 residues. CDR3 nucleotide sequence: TGTGCCACCATCAGGAGGGACGGGCTTAACTATGGCTACACCTTC. Its translation: CATIRRDGLNYGYTF.

The chain recombines TRBV7-2 with TRBJ2-2; possibly TRBD2 for D (7 bases). This CDR3 has 17 residues. Germline CDR1 reads SGHTA; CDR2 reads FQGNSA. V lost 5 bases and J 5 bases, leaving 21 bases between the germline ends. CDR3 sequence: CASSVPGVGGGTGELFF. CDR3 bases: TGTGCCAGCAGCGTCCCAGGGGTTGGGGGAGGGACCGGGGAGCTGTTTTTT.

J is TRBJ2-5 and V is TRBV29-1; D remains ambiguous. Per germline, CDR1 SQVTM and CDR2 ANQGSEA. The CDR3 has 12 amino acids. V shed 8 bases and J shed 6 bases, with 16 bases lying between them. The DNA of the CDR3 is TGCAGCTCACCACCTGAGATACAGACCCAGTACTTC. Translated: CSSPPEIQTQYF.

The sample holds many counts of this clonotype. This chain connects TRBV4-3 to TRBJ1-2, with D uncertain. Germline V lookup: CDR1 LGHNA, CDR2 YSLEER. Trimming cost V 0 bases and J 4 bases, with 6 bases left between them. This CDR3 is 13 amino acids long. CDR3 sequence: CASSQEVTYGYTF. The CDR3 nucleotides are TGCGCCAGCAGCCAAGAAGTCACCTATGGCTACACCTTC.

This clonotype was observed a few times. The chain recombines TRBV19 with TRBJ1-6; the D is unclear. The V and J ends lost 6 bases and 3 bases respectively, with 6 bases between them. There are 13 residues in the CDR3. Germline V gene data show CDR1 as LNHDA and CDR2 as SQIVND (reference sequence). This chain's CDR3 is CASRIHYNSPLHF. The CDR3 DNA reads TGTGCCAGTAGAATACACTATAATTCACCCCTCCACTTT.

V is TRBV7-9 and J is TRBJ2-5, with D unclear. The CDR3 is 11 residues long. V was clipped by 10 bases and J by 5 bases, with 11 bases between them. The V gene's germline CDR1 is SEHNR and CDR2 FQNEAQ (reference sequence). CDR3 DNA sequence: TGTGCCACTAAGACCGGGGAGACCCAGTACTTC. It encodes CATKTGETQYF.

The CDR3 is CSARKIQETQYF. CDR3 nucleotide sequence: TGCAGTGCTAGAAAAATCCAAGAGACCCAGTACTTC. V usage is TRBV20-1 and J usage is TRBJ2-5; D unresolved. The V end was cut by 2 bases, the J end by 1 base, with 5 bases between. Germline CDR1 and CDR2: DFQATT and SNEGSKA (reference sequence). The CDR3 sequence is 12 residues long.

The rearrangement links TRBV5-5 to TRBJ1-4, with a possible D match to TRBD1 (6 bases). Between the trimmed V and J ends, which lost 4 bases and 4 bases, there was a span of 14 bases. From germline, CDR1 is SGHKS and CDR2 YYEKEE (reference sequence). CDR3 size: 15 residues. CDR3 region: CASSPPGASNEKLFF. The CDR3 DNA follows: TGTGCCAGCAGCCCGCCGGGGGCGAGTAATGAAAAACTGTTTTTT.